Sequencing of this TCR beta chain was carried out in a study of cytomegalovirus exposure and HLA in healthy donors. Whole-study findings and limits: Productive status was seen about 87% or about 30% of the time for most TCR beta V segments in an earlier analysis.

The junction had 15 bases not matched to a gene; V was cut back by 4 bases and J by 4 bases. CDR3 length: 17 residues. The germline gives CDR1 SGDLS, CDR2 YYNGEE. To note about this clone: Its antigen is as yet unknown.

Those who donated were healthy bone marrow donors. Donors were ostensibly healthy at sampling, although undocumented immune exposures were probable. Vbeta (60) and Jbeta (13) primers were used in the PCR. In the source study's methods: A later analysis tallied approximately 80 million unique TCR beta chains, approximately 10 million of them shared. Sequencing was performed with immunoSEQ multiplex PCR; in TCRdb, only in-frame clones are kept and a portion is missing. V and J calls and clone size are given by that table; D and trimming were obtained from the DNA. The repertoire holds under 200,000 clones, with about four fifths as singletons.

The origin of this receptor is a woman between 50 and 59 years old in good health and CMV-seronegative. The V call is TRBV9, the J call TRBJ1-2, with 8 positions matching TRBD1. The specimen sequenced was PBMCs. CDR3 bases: TGTGCCAGCAGCCTAGGACAGGGCGTCACCGGGAGCTATGGCTACACCTTC. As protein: CASSLGQGVTGSYGYTF.